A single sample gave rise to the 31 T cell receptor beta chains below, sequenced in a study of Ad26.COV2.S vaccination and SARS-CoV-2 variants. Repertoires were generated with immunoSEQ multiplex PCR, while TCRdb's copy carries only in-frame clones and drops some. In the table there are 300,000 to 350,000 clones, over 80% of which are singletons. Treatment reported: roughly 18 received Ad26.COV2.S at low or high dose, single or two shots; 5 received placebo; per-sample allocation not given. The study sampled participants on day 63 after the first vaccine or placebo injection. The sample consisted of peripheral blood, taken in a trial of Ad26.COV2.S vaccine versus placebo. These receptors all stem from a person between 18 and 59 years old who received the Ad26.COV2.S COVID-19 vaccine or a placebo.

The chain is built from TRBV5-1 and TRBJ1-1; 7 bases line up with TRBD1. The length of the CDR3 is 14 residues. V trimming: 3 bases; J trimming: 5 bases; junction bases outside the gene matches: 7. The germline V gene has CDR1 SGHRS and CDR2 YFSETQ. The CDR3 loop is CASSSRQGRTEAFF. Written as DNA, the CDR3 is TGCGCCAGCAGCTCGAGACAGGGCAGAACTGAAGCTTTCTTT.

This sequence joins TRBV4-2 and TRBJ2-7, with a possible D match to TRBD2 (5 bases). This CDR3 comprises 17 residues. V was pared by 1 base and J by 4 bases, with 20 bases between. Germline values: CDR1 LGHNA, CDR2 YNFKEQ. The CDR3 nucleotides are TGTGCCAGCAGCCAAGGGGCCACTAGGGAAGTGCCTTACGAGCAGTACTTC. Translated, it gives CASSQGATREVPYEQYF.

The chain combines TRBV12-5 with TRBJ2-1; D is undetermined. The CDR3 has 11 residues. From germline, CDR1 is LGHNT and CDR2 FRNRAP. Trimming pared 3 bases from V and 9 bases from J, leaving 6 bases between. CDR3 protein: CASGFYGEQFF. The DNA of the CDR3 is TGTGCTAGTGGTTTCTACGGTGAGCAGTTCTTC.

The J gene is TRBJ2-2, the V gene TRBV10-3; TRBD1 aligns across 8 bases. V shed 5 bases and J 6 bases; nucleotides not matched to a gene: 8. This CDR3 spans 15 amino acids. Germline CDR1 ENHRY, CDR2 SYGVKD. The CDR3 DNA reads TGTGCCATCAGTCCAGGGGGCAAAGGGTCCGGGGAGCTGTTTTTT. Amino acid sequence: CAISPGGKGSGELFF.

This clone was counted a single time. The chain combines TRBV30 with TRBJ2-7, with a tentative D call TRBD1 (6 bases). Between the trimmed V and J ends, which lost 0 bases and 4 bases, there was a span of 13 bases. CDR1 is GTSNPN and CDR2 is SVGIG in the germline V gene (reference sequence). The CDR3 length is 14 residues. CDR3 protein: CAWSVGPGVYEQYF. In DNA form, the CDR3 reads TGTGCCTGGAGTGTAGGTCCAGGGGTATACGAGCAGTACTTC.

The CDR3 sequence: CASSIQTQGVRNSPLHF. The CDR3 DNA sequence: TGTGCCAGTAGTATCCAAACTCAGGGGGTGCGGAATTCACCCCTCCACTTT. This chain connects TRBV19 to TRBJ1-6; TRBD1 agrees at 7 bases. Looked up from germline, CDR1 is LNHDA and CDR2 is SQIVND (reference sequence). After removal of 3 bases from V and 7 bases from J, the junction contained 12 bases not matched to a gene. This CDR3 spans 17 amino acids.

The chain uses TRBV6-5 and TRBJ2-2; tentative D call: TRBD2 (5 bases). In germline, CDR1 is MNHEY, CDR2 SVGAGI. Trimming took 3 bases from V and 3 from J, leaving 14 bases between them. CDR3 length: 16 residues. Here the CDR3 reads CASSYARGSDTGELFF. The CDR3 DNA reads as TGTGCCAGCAGTTATGCTCGCGGGTCGGACACCGGGGAGCTGTTTTTT.

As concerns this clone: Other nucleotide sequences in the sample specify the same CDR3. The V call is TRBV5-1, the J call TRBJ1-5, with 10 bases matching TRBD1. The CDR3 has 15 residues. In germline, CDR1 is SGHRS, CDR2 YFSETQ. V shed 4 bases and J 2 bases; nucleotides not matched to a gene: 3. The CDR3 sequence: CASSLGTGGNQPQHF. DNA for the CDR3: TGCGCCAGCAGCCTCGGGACAGGGGGCAATCAGCCCCAGCATTTT.

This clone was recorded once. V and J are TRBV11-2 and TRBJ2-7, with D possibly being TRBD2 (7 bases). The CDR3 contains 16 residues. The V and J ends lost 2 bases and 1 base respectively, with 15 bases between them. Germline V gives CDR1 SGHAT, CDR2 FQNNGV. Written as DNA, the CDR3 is TGTGCCAGCAGCTTAATTGGCGGGGGCGATTCCTACGAGCAGTACTTC. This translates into CASSLIGGGDSYEQYF.

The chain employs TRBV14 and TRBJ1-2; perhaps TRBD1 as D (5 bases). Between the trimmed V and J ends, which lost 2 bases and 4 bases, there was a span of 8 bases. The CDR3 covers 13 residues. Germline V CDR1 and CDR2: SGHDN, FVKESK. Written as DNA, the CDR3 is TGTGCCAGCAGCCAACTGCAGGGCTATGGCTACACCTTC. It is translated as CASSQLQGYGYTF.

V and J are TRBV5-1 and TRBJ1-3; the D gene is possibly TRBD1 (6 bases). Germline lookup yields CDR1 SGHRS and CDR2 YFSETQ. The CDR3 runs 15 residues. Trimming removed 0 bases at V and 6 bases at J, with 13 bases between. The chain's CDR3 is CASSLGDRKSNTIYF. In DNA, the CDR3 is TGCGCCAGCAGCTTGGGTGACAGGAAATCAAACACCATATATTTT.

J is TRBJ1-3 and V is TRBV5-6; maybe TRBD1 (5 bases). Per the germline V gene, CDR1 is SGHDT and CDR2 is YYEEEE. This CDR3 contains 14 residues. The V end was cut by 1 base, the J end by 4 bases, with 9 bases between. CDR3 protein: CASSLLAGGNTIYF. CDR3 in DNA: TGTGCCAGCAGCTTGTTGGCAGGGGGAAACACCATATATTTT.

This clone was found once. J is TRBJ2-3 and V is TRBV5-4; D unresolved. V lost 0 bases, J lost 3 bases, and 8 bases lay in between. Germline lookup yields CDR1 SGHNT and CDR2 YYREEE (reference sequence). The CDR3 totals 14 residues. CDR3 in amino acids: CASSLAKYTDTQYF. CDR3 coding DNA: TGTGCCAGCAGCTTGGCCAAATATACAGATACGCAGTATTTT. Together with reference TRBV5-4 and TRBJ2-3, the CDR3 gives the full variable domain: ETGVTQSPTHLIKTRGQQVTLRCSSQSGHNTVSWYQQALGQGPQFIFQYYREEENGRGNFPPRFSGLQFPNYSSELNVNALELDDSALYLCASSLAKYTDTQYFGPGTRLTVL.

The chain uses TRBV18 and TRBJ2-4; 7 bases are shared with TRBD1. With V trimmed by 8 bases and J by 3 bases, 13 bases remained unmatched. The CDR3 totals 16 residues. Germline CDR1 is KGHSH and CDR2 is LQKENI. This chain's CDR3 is CASETGLFAGKNIQYF. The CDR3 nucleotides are TGTGCCAGCGAGACAGGGTTGTTCGCTGGCAAAAACATTCAGTACTTC. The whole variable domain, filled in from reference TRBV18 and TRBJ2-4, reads NAGVMQNPRHLVRRRGQEARLRCSPMKGHSHVYWYRQLPEEGLKFMVYLQKENIIDESGMPKERFSAEFPKEGPSILRIQQVVRGDSAAYFCASETGLFAGKNIQYFGAGTRLSVL.

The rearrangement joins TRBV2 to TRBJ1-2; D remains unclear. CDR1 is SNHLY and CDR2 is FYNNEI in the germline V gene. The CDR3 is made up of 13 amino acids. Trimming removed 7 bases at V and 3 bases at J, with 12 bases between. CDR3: CASTETGDYGYTF. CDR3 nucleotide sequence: TGTGCCAGCACCGAAACCGGGGACTATGGCTACACCTTC.

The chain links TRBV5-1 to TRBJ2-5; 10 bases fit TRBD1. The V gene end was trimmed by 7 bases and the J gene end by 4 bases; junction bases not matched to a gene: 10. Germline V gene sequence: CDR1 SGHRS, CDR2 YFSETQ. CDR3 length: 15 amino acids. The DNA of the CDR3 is TGCGCCAGCCTCTCCGGGACAGGGGCCGCAGAGACCCAGTACTTC. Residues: CASLSGTGAAETQYF.

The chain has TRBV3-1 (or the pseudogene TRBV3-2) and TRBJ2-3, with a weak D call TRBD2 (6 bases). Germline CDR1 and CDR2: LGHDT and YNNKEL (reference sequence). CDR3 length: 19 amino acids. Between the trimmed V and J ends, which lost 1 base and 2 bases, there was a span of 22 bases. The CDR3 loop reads CASSQGPHLGRDHTDTQYF. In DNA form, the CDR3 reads TGTGCCAGCAGCCAAGGGCCTCACTTGGGGCGGGATCACACAGATACGCAGTATTTT.

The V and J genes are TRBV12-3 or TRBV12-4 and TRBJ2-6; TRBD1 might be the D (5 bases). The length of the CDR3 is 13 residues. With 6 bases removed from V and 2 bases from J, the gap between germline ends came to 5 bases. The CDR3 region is CASRTAGANVLTF. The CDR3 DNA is TGTGCCAGCAGGACAGCTGGGGCCAACGTCCTGACTTTC.

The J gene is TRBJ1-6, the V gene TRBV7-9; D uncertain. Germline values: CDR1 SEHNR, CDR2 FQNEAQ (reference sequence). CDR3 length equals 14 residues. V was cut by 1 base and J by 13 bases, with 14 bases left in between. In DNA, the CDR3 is TGTGCCAGCAGCTTAGTTACGACGGGTTCCCCCCTCCACTTT. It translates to CASSLVTTGSPLHF.

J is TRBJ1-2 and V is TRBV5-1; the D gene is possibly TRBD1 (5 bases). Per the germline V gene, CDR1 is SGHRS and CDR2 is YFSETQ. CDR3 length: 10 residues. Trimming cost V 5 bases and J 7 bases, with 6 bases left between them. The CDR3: CASRGVGYTF. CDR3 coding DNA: TGCGCCAGCAGGGGGGTTGGCTACACCTTC.

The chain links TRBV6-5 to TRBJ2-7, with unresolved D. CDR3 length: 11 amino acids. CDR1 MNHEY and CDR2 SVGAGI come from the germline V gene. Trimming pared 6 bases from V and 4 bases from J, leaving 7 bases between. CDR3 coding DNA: TGTGCCAGCAGAATTTTGTACGAGCAGTACTTC. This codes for CASRILYEQYF.

In nucleotides, the CDR3 is TGTGCCAGCAGTGTGGACAGGCAGGCAACTAATGAAAAACTGTTTTTT. As protein: CASSVDRQATNEKLFF. This chain joins TRBV28 and TRBJ1-4, with 7 bases that match TRBD1. Germline lookup yields CDR1 MDHEN and CDR2 SYDVKM. The CDR3 sequence is 16 residues long. The J segment lost 0 bases and the V segment lost 5 bases, leaving 6 bases of the junction unmatched.

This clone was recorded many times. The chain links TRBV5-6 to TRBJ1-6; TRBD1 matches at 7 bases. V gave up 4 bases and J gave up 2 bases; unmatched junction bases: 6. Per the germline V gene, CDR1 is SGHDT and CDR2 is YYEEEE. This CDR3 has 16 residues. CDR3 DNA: TGTGCCAGCAGCCAGACAGGGCTAACCTATAATTCACCCCTCCACTTT. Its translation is CASSQTGLTYNSPLHF.

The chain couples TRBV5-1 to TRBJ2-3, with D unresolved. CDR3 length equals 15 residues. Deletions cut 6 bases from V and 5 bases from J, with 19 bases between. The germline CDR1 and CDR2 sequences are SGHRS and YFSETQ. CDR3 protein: CASTRDGHGGDTQYF. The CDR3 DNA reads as TGCGCCAGCACCCGAGATGGGCACGGTGGAGATACGCAGTATTTT.

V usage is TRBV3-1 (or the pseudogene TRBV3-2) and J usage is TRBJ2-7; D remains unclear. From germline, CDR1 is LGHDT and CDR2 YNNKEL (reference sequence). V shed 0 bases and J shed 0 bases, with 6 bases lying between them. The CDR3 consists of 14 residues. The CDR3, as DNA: TGTGCCAGCAGCCAAGATTTTAGCTCCTACGAGCAGTACTTC. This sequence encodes CASSQDFSSYEQYF.

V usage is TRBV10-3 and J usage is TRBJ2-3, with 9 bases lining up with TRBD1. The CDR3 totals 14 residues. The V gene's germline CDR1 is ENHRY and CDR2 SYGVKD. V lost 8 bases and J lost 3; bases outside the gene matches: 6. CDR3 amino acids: CAICQGQGTDTQYF. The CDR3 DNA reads TGTGCCATCTGCCAAGGACAGGGGACAGATACGCAGTATTTT.

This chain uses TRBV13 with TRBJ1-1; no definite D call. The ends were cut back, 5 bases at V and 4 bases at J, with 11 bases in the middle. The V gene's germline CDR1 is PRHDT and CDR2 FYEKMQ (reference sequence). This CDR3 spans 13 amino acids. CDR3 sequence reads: CASSPRTGTEAFF. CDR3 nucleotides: TGTGCCAGCAGCCCCCGGACGGGCACTGAAGCTTTCTTT.

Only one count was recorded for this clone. CDR3 sequence: CASSFRNRPDTQYF. The CDR3, as DNA: TGTGCCAGCAGTTTCAGAAACCGGCCAGATACGCAGTATTTT. The chain links TRBV28 to TRBJ2-3; D remains ambiguous. The CDR3 sequence is 14 residues long. Trimming cost V 3 bases and J 4 bases, with 11 bases left between them. Germline assignment: CDR1 MDHEN and CDR2 SYDVKM.

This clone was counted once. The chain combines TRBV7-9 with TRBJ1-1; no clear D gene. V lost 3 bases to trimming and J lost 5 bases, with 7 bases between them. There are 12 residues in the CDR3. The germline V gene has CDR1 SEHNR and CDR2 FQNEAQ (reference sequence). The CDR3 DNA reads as TGTGCCAGCAGCTTGGGAGAGACTGAAGCTTTCTTT. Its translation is CASSLGETEAFF.

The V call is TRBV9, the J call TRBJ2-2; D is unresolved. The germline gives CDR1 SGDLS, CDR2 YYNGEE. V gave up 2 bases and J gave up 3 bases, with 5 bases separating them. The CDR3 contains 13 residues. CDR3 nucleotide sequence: TGTGCCAGCAGCGTGATACACACCGGGGAGCTGTTTTTT. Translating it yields CASSVIHTGELFF. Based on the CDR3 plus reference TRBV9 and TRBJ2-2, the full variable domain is DSGVTQTPKHLITATGQRVTLRCSPRSGDLSVYWYQQSLDQGLQFLIQYYNGEERAKGNILERFSAQQFPDLHSELNLSSLELGDSALYFCASSVIHTGELFFGEGSRLTVL.

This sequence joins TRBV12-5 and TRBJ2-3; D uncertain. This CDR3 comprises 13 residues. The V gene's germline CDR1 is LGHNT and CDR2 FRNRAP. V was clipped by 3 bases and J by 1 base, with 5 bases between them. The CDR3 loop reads CASGFAGTDTQYF. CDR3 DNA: TGTGCTAGTGGTTTCGCCGGCACAGATACGCAGTATTTT.